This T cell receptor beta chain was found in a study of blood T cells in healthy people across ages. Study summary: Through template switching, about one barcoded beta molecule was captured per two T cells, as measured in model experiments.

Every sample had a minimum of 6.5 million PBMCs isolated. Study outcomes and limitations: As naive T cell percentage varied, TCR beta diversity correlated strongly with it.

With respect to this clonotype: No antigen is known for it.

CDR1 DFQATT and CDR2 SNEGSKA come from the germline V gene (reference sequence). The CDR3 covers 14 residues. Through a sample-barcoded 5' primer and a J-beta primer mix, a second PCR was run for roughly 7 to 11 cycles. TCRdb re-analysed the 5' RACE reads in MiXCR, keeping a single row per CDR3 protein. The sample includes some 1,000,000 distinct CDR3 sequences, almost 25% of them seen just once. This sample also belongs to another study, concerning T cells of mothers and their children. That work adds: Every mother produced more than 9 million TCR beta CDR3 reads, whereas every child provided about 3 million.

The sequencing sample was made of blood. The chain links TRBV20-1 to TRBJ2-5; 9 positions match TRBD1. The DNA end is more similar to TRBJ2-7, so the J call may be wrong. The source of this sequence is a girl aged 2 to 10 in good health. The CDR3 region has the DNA TGCAGTGCTAGTTTGCGGGACAGGGACTACGAGCAGTACTTC. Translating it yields CSASLRDRDYEQYF.